The 2 T cell receptor beta chains reported below all come from one sample, sequenced in a study of T cell responses to AZD1222 COVID-19 vaccine. Sequencing was performed with immunoSEQ multiplex PCR; in TCRdb, only in-frame clones are kept and a portion is missing. The table has over 130,000 clones, 80% to 95% seen once. Sequencing was performed on peripheral blood, taken on day 0 of AZD1222 vaccination. These receptors were obtained from an adult in good health.

The V gene is TRBV5-4, the J gene TRBJ1-4; a weak D match, TRBD1 (6 bases). This CDR3 region has 14 residues. Germline values: CDR1 SGHNT, CDR2 YYREEE (reference sequence). V lost 5 bases and J lost 4, with 12 bases in between. CDR3 region: CASSQQGLNEKLFF. The CDR3 nucleotides read TGTGCCAGCAGTCAACAGGGACTTAATGAAAAACTGTTTTTT.

Written as DNA, the CDR3 is TGTGCCAGCAGCCCCCATAGTTTCACCGAGACCCAGTACTTC. As protein: CASSPHSFTETQYF. The chain has TRBV6-2 or TRBV6-3 and TRBJ2-5; D uncertain. The CDR3 spans 14 residues. CDR1 MNHEY and CDR2 SVGEGT come from the germline V gene. Trimming shortened V by 6 bases and J by 5 bases, and 16 bases separated the two germline ends.